The T cell receptor (beta chain) described here comes from a study of cytomegalovirus exposure and HLA in healthy donors. Looking at the study overall: Earlier findings included 117 million unique TCR beta sequences obtained from about 179 million T cells.

A note on this clone: Its antigen is as yet unknown.

The V and J ends lost 1 base and 5 bases respectively, with 12 bases between them. Germline CDR1 reads SQVTM; CDR2 reads ANQGSEA. The CDR3 contains 13 residues. Regarding the study as a whole: In an earlier analysis, about 87% or about 30%: the productive usage of most TCR beta V segments. As a later analysis showed, a missense DCLRE1C variant was linked to trimming of TCR beta V- and J-genes.

PCR employed 60 Vbeta and 13 Jbeta primers. Some clones are missing from TCRdb's copy, which holds only in-frame ones; the method was immunoSEQ multiplex PCR. Found here are about 130,000 clones, 83% of them singletons; the top ten hold about 20%. The gene calls are TRBV29-1 and TRBJ2-7; D is uncertain. The clonotype comes from a man aged 18 to 30 in good health and CMV-seropositive. Sequencing was done on a sample of PBMCs. This chain's CDR3 is CSVEGVKYNEQYF. The CDR3 DNA reads TGCAGCGTTGAAGGTGTCAAATACAACGAGCAGTACTTC.